These 14 T cell receptor beta chains share one sample of origin, sequenced in a study of blood T cell repertoires in COVID-19. Sequencing was performed with immunoSEQ multiplex PCR; in TCRdb, only in-frame clones are kept and a portion is missing. The data show about 190,000 clones, roughly nine tenths seen once. Sequencing was done on a sample of peripheral blood. Source of these receptors: a man aged 25 to 45 with acute or convalescent COVID-19.

The chain combines TRBV7-6 with TRBJ1-2, with 10 bases fitting TRBD1. Germline loops: CDR1 SGHVS, CDR2 FNYEAQ. There are 16 residues in the CDR3. J gave up 7 bases and V 7 bases, and 15 bases lay outside the gene matches. CDR3 nucleotide sequence: TGTGCCAGCACCCTCAAGGCGGGACAGGGGTACAGTGGCTACACCTTC. Protein product: CASTLKAGQGYSGYTF.

The genes are TRBV27 and TRBJ2-7; D is ambiguous. V lost 5 bases and J 5 bases, leaving 13 bases between the germline ends. The length of the CDR3 is 13 residues. The germline CDR1 and CDR2 sequences are MNHEY and SMNVEV (reference sequence). The CDR3 here is CASSLSPRNEQYF. The CDR3 DNA follows: TGTGCCAGCAGTCTCTCCCCGAGGAACGAGCAGTACTTC.

This sequence joins TRBV19 and TRBJ2-5; weak D call: TRBD2 (5 bases). The CDR3 contains 14 residues. In germline, CDR1 is LNHDA, CDR2 SQIVND (reference sequence). Trimming shortened V by 2 bases and J by 7 bases, and 14 bases separated the two germline ends. CDR3 sequence reads: CASSISLLGGTQYF. In DNA form, the CDR3 reads TGTGCCAGTAGTATAAGTTTGCTCGGAGGGACCCAGTACTTC.

This clone was recorded once. V and J are TRBV28 and TRBJ1-1; D might be TRBD1 (5 bases). The germline gives CDR1 MDHEN, CDR2 SYDVKM. Trimming removed 7 bases at V and 12 bases at J, with 18 bases between. There are 12 residues in the CDR3. The CDR3 region has the DNA TGTGCCAGCACCCCGCCCCGGGGGAGCTCTTTCTTT. It yields the protein CASTPPRGSSFF. The whole variable domain, remainder taken from reference TRBV28 and TRBJ1-1, is DVKVTQSSRYLVKRTGEKVFLECVQDMDHENMFWYRQDPGLGLRLIYFSYDVKMKEKGDIPEGYSVSREKKERFSLILESASTNQTSMYLCASTPPRGSSFFGQGTRLTVV.

In DNA, the CDR3 is TGTGCCAGCAGCTTATTAGGGACAGCGACCTACGAGCAGTACTTC. Translation: CASSLLGTATYEQYF. This chain uses TRBV7-9 with TRBJ2-7, with TRBD1 matching over 7 bases. The CDR3 spans 15 residues. V was pared by 2 bases and J by 2 bases, with 6 bases of the junction left unmatched. CDR1 is SEHNR and CDR2 is FQNEAQ in the germline V gene (reference sequence). Full variable domain (remainder filled in from reference TRBV7-9 and TRBJ2-7): DTGVSQNPRHKITKRGQNVTFRCDPISEHNRLYWYRQTLGQGPEFLTYFQNEAQLEKSRLLSDRFSAERPKGSFSTLEIQRTEQGDSAMYLCASSLLGTATYEQYFGPGTRLTVT.

This clone was detected only once. The chain carries TRBV18 and TRBJ2-6, with 8 nucleotides matching TRBD1. After removal of 3 bases from V and 0 bases from J, the junction contained 7 bases not matched to a gene. This CDR3 comprises 18 residues. The germline CDR1 and CDR2 sequences are KGHSH and LQKENI. The CDR3 DNA reads as TGTGCCAGCTCACCCGGGACAGGTCCTCGCTCTGGGGCCAACGTCCTGACTTTC. Its protein is CASSPGTGPRSGANVLTF.

The rearrangement links TRBV18 to TRBJ2-7, with TRBD2 as a possible D gene (6 bases). Trimming shortened V by 4 bases and J by 0 bases, and 10 bases separated the two germline ends. The CDR3 spans 14 residues. The germline V gene has CDR1 KGHSH and CDR2 LQKENI. The CDR3: CASSQAGTSYEQYF. The CDR3 DNA reads TGTGCCAGCTCACAGGCGGGAACCTCCTACGAGCAGTACTTC.

The chain combines TRBV30 with TRBJ2-7; TRBD1 matches at 8 bases. Germline trimming cut 3 bases from V and 3 bases from J; bases unmatched to any gene: 4. The CDR3 is 13 residues long. Germline lookup yields CDR1 GTSNPN and CDR2 SVGIG (reference sequence). DNA for the CDR3: TGTGCCTGGAGGCAGGGGGCTTACTACGAGCAGTACTTC. Translation: CAWRQGAYYEQYF.

This chain links TRBV27 with TRBJ1-4, with D hard to call. Germline-derived CDR1 and CDR2 are MNHEY and SMNVEV (reference sequence). With 4 bases removed from V and 4 bases from J, the gap between germline ends came to 10 bases. CDR3 length: 14 amino acids. As DNA, the CDR3 is TGTGCCAGCAGTTCCGGCCTAGGTAATGAAAAACTGTTTTTT. The encoded protein is CASSSGLGNEKLFF.

V gene TRBV27 combines with J gene TRBJ2-7; 8 nucleotides align to TRBD1. V gave up 1 base and J gave up 4 bases; unmatched junction bases: 9. Germline CDR1 reads MNHEY; CDR2 reads SMNVEV (reference sequence). This CDR3 spans 16 amino acids. The CDR3 nucleotides are TGTGCCAGCAGTTTATTAGGGGACAGGACGGTGTACGAGCAGTACTTC. It translates to CASSLLGDRTVYEQYF.

V and J are TRBV7-2 and TRBJ1-2; a weak D match, TRBD1 (6 bases). The CDR3 contains 13 residues. Trimming removed 5 bases from V and 8 bases from J, with 15 bases in between. Germline V gene sequence: CDR1 SGHTA, CDR2 FQGNSA. The CDR3 protein is CASSPVQGRGYTF. The CDR3 nucleotides are TGTGCCAGCAGCCCGGTACAGGGTCGGGGCTACACCTTC.

This chain uses TRBV5-8 with TRBJ1-2; tentative D call: TRBD1 (5 bases). This CDR3 has 15 residues. Germline V gives CDR1 SGHTS, CDR2 YDEGEE. The V and J ends lost 4 bases and 1 base respectively, with 14 bases between them. The CDR3 DNA sequence: TGTGCCAGCAGCGCGTACAGGTCTTTTAACTATGGCTACACCTTC. Translating gives CASSAYRSFNYGYTF.

The CDR3 sequence: CASSQGQFANYGYTF. The CDR3 region has the DNA TGTGCCAGCTCACAGGGACAGTTTGCTAACTATGGCTACACCTTC. The chain carries TRBV18 and TRBJ1-2, with TRBD1 identical over 7 bases. Germline V gene sequence: CDR1 KGHSH, CDR2 LQKENI. The trim removed 4 bases at V and 0 bases at J, leaving 5 bases unmatched. The CDR3 totals 15 residues.

The V call is TRBV4-1, the J call TRBJ1-2; the D is unclear. CDR3 length: 13 amino acids. Germline V gene sequence: CDR1 MGHRA, CDR2 YSYEKL. V lost 0 bases and J 2 bases, leaving 4 bases between the germline ends. CDR3 amino acids: CASSQERNYGYTF. DNA for the CDR3: TGCGCCAGCAGCCAAGAGAGGAACTATGGCTACACCTTC.